This entry lists 25 T cell receptor beta chains sequenced from one sample in a study of shared clonotypes between healthy human individuals. As defined, naive CD8 cells were CD45RO-negative and positively selected for CCR7, with terminally differentiated effector memory CD45RA+ cells excluded. Profiling relied on immunoSEQ multiplex PCR, and the TCRdb table lists in-frame clones only, not all of them. The repertoire consists of approximately 600,000 clones, with roughly 96% occurring once and the leading ten covering 0.11%. Sequencing was carried out using naive CD8+ T cells sorted from blood. These receptors all stem from a woman aged 25-40 years in good health.

The rearrangement uses TRBV5-1 and TRBJ2-5; TRBD1 aligns across 7 bases. V gave up 4 bases and J gave up 0 bases; unmatched junction bases: 6. Germline CDR1 and CDR2: SGHRS and YFSETQ. The CDR3 loop spans 15 amino acids. DNA for the CDR3: TGCGCCAGCAGCCTTGGACAGGCGTACCAAGAGACCCAGTACTTC. Translated: CASSLGQAYQETQYF. The variable domain in full, with the rest retrieved from reference TRBV5-1 and TRBJ2-5, is KAGVTQTPRYLIKTRGQQVTLSCSPISGHRSVSWYQQTPGQGLQFLFEYFSETQRNKGNFPGRFSGRQFSNSRSEMNVSTLELGDSALYLCASSLGQAYQETQYFGPGTRLLVL.

The V call is TRBV7-9, the J call TRBJ2-7, with D possibly matching TRBD1 (6 bases). The CDR3 is 14 residues long. The ends were cut back, 7 bases at V and 0 bases at J, with 13 bases in the middle. Germline V CDR1 and CDR2: SEHNR, FQNEAQ (reference sequence). Here the CDR3 reads CASTSQGNSYEQYF. CDR3 bases: TGTGCCAGCACCTCACAGGGAAACTCCTACGAGCAGTACTTC.

This chain links TRBV27 with TRBJ2-7; D is perhaps TRBD1 (6 bases). Between the trimmed V and J ends, which lost 8 bases and 3 bases, there was a span of 14 bases. This CDR3 has 13 amino acids. CDR1 is MNHEY and CDR2 is SMNVEV in the germline V gene (reference sequence). CDR3 nucleotides: TGTGCCAGCGAAGGGACAAAGAGCTACGAGCAGTACTTC. This translates into CASEGTKSYEQYF.

V usage is TRBV19 and J usage is TRBJ2-5; no clear D. This CDR3 has 12 residues. V was cut by 2 bases and J by 10 bases, with 11 bases left in between. CDR1 is LNHDA and CDR2 is SQIVND in the germline V gene (reference sequence). This chain's CDR3 is CASSIHPWDQYF. The CDR3, as DNA: TGTGCCAGTAGTATACACCCTTGGGACCAGTACTTC.

The chain has TRBV27 and TRBJ2-7, with 12 bases matching TRBD2. This CDR3 comprises 13 residues. J gave up 5 bases and V 8 bases, and 4 bases lay outside the gene matches. Germline lookup yields CDR1 MNHEY and CDR2 SMNVEV (reference sequence). The CDR3 sequence: CASSWTSGNEQYF. The CDR3 DNA follows: TGTGCCAGCTCATGGACTAGCGGGAACGAGCAGTACTTC.

CDR3 region: CASSYPRSTEAFF. As DNA, the CDR3 is TGTGCCAGCAGTTACCCCCGGAGCACTGAAGCTTTCTTT. The J gene is TRBJ1-1, the V gene TRBV6-5; no reliable D call. Germline CDR1 and CDR2: MNHEY and SVGAGI. V was trimmed by 2 bases and J by 4 bases, leaving 8 bases between them. CDR3 length equals 13 residues.

The chain has TRBV18 and TRBJ2-4; D might be TRBD2 (6 bases). V lost 2 bases, J lost 8 bases, and 13 bases lay in between. Germline V gene lookup returns CDR1 KGHSH and CDR2 LQKENI. The CDR3 consists of 14 residues. Written as DNA, the CDR3 is TGTGCCAGCTCACCAGGAGGGAGGCAAGACATTCAGTACTTC. This sequence encodes CASSPGGRQDIQYF.

Comments on this clone: Other nucleotide sequences in the sample specify the same CDR3. V is TRBV4-1 and J is TRBJ1-1; D remains ambiguous. CDR1 is MGHRA, CDR2 YSYEKL, per germline. Trimming left V 1 base short and J 1 base short, with 1 base between. The CDR3 spans 12 residues. The CDR3: CASSQGNTEAFF. As DNA, the CDR3 is TGCGCCAGCAGCCAAGGGAACACTGAAGCTTTCTTT.

V is TRBV28 and J is TRBJ2-7; D ambiguous. Germline CDR1 is MDHEN and CDR2 is SYDVKM. This CDR3 contains 12 residues. V lost 4 bases and J 5 bases, leaving 9 bases between the germline ends. This CDR3 reads CASSYYSNEQYF. CDR3 coding DNA: TGTGCCAGCAGTTATTATAGCAACGAGCAGTACTTC.

CDR3 bases: TGTGCCAGCAGCACCCGACTAGGCCACGAGCAGTACTTC. This sequence encodes CASSTRLGHEQYF. The chain uses TRBV5-4 and TRBJ2-7, with a tentative D call TRBD2 (6 bases). V shed 4 bases and J shed 5 bases, with 13 bases lying between them. The CDR3 is made up of 13 amino acids. CDR1 and CDR2 (germline): SGHNT, YYREEE (reference sequence).

The chain is built from TRBV5-1 and TRBJ2-5; 13 bases match TRBD2. There are 16 residues in the CDR3. Germline loops: CDR1 SGHRS, CDR2 YFSETQ. The J segment lost 0 bases and the V segment lost 4 bases, leaving 3 bases of the junction unmatched. The chain's CDR3 is CASSPGLAGDQETQYF. CDR3 coding DNA: TGCGCCAGCAGCCCCGGACTAGCGGGAGACCAAGAGACCCAGTACTTC.

The CDR3 is CASTLRSVGDSNQPQHF. The DNA for the CDR3 is TGTGCCAGCACCCTCCGAAGCGTAGGGGATAGCAATCAGCCCCAGCATTTT. The chain recombines TRBV28 with TRBJ1-5, with a possible D match to TRBD1 (5 bases). Germline loops: CDR1 MDHEN, CDR2 SYDVKM. This CDR3 spans 17 amino acids. Trimming removed 7 bases from V and 0 bases from J, with 19 bases in between. Complete variable domain (other parts from reference TRBV28 and TRBJ1-5): DVKVTQSSRYLVKRTGEKVFLECVQDMDHENMFWYRQDPGLGLRLIYFSYDVKMKEKGDIPEGYSVSREKKERFSLILESASTNQTSMYLCASTLRSVGDSNQPQHFGDGTRLSIL.

The rearrangement uses TRBV7-9 and TRBJ2-1, with 9 bases fitting TRBD2. The CDR3 is 12 amino acids. The germline V gene has CDR1 SEHNR and CDR2 FQNEAQ (reference sequence). Trimming took 8 bases from V and 9 from J; bases not matched to a gene: 5. The CDR3 nucleotides read TGTGCCAGCCAGGGGACTAGCACTGAGCAGTTCTTC. Translation: CASQGTSTEQFF.

Details on this clone: Other DNA sequences within the sample encode an identical CDR3. The genes are TRBV7-9 and TRBJ2-5; D unresolved. V gave up 0 bases and J gave up 5 bases, with 7 bases separating them. Per germline, CDR1 SEHNR and CDR2 FQNEAQ (reference sequence). The CDR3 spans 13 residues. CDR3 residues: CASSLASWETQYF. In DNA form, the CDR3 reads TGTGCCAGCAGCTTAGCCAGCTGGGAGACCCAGTACTTC.

The chain carries TRBV7-9 and TRBJ2-7; D not resolved. Trimming cost V 1 base and J 7 bases, with 8 bases left between them. The CDR3 sequence is 12 residues long. Germline V lookup: CDR1 SEHNR, CDR2 FQNEAQ (reference sequence). The CDR3 reads CASSLDFGEQYF. The CDR3 region has the DNA TGTGCCAGCAGCTTAGACTTTGGGGAGCAGTACTTC.

The V call is TRBV6-5, the J call TRBJ2-7; unclear D gene. The CDR3 is 14 amino acids. The germline V gene encodes CDR1 MNHEY and CDR2 SVGAGI. Trimming stripped 6 bases from V and 2 bases from J, with 14 bases between. CDR3 nucleotides: TGTGCCAGCAGCATTTCCGGGCCCCCCTACGAGCAGTACTTC. It is translated as CASSISGPPYEQYF.

The chain joins TRBV30 to TRBJ2-7, with D perhaps matching TRBD1 or TRBD2 (5 bases each). There are 14 residues in the CDR3. V gave up 3 bases and J gave up 1 base, with 13 bases separating them. Germline V lookup: CDR1 GTSNPN, CDR2 SVGIG (reference sequence). The CDR3 sequence is CAWSPGTPSYEQYF. For the CDR3, the DNA is TGTGCCTGGAGCCCCGGGACCCCTTCCTACGAGCAGTACTTC. Together with reference TRBV30 and TRBJ2-7, the CDR3 gives the full variable domain: SQTIHQWPATLVQPVGSPLSLECTVEGTSNPNLYWYRQAAGRGLQLLFYSVGIGQISSEVPQNLSASRPQDRQFILSSKKLLLSDSGFYLCAWSPGTPSYEQYFGPGTRLTVT.

This clone was seen once. J is TRBJ2-3 and V is TRBV28; D is undetermined. The CDR3 totals 15 residues. Trimming left V 1 base short and J 6 bases short, with 14 bases between. From germline, CDR1 is MDHEN and CDR2 SYDVKM. CDR3 amino acids: CASSLSHGPADTQYF. The CDR3 DNA is TGTGCCAGCAGTTTATCCCACGGACCAGCGGATACGCAGTATTTT.

The rearrangement links TRBV27 to TRBJ1-2; 11 positions match TRBD1. CDR1 is MNHEY and CDR2 is SMNVEV in the germline V gene (reference sequence). CDR3 length: 17 amino acids. The trim removed 5 bases at V and 8 bases at J, leaving 16 bases unmatched. The CDR3 protein is CASSPTRTGGDMGGYTF. In nucleotides, the CDR3 is TGTGCCAGCAGTCCAACGCGGACAGGGGGCGACATGGGGGGCTACACCTTC.

This chain uses TRBV4-3 with TRBJ2-7, with TRBD2 as a possible D gene (5 bases). The V and J ends lost 1 base and 4 bases respectively, with 14 bases between them. CDR1 and CDR2 from the germline V gene are LGHNA and YSLEER. The CDR3 covers 15 residues. The CDR3 coding sequence is TGCGCCAGCAGCCAAGTGGCTAGCATGTGGTACGAGCAGTACTTC. This codes for CASSQVASMWYEQYF.

The rearrangement uses TRBV30 and TRBJ2-7; D gene unclear. The CDR3 length is 14 residues. Germline loops: CDR1 GTSNPN, CDR2 SVGIG (reference sequence). Trimming cost V 2 bases and J 4 bases, with 15 bases left between them. In DNA form, the CDR3 reads TGTGCCTGGAGTTCGGGCAGCTTGGGTTACGAGCAGTACTTC. This encodes CAWSSGSLGYEQYF.

The chain has TRBV9 and TRBJ2-3; 7 bases line up with TRBD2. The germline gives CDR1 SGDLS, CDR2 YYNGEE. This CDR3 has 14 amino acids. V dropped 2 bases and J dropped 2; count of bases not matched to a gene: 2. CDR3 region: CASSVGTITDTQYF. The CDR3 DNA reads TGTGCCAGCAGCGTCGGGACTATCACAGATACGCAGTATTTT.

V is TRBV10-1 and J is TRBJ2-7; the match to TRBD2 covers 13 bases. Per the germline V gene, CDR1 is WNHNN and CDR2 is SYGVQD (reference sequence). V was clipped by 3 bases and J by 11 bases; unmatched bases: 13. CDR3 size: 16 residues. The CDR3 sequence is CASSDPTLGLAGVKYF. The CDR3 DNA reads TGCGCCAGCAGTGACCCAACACTAGGACTAGCGGGAGTAAAGTACTTC.

This clone came up once. The chain recombines TRBV11-2 with TRBJ2-2; no reliable D call. Looked up from germline, CDR1 is SGHAT and CDR2 is FQNNGV. Trimming stripped 10 bases from V and 0 bases from J, with 12 bases between. The CDR3 length is 14 residues. Written as DNA, the CDR3 is TGTGCCAACGCGGAGAACGCGAACACCGGGGAGCTGTTTTTT. This gives the protein CANAENANTGELFF.

The chain has TRBV13 and TRBJ1-2; 10 nucleotides line up with TRBD1. CDR1 and CDR2 (germline): PRHDT, FYEKMQ (reference sequence). The CDR3 has 15 residues. The V gene end was trimmed by 5 bases and the J gene end by 6 bases; junction bases not matched to a gene: 9. CDR3 residues: CASSPWDRGSDGYTF. For the CDR3, the DNA is TGTGCCAGCAGCCCATGGGACAGGGGATCCGATGGCTACACCTTC.